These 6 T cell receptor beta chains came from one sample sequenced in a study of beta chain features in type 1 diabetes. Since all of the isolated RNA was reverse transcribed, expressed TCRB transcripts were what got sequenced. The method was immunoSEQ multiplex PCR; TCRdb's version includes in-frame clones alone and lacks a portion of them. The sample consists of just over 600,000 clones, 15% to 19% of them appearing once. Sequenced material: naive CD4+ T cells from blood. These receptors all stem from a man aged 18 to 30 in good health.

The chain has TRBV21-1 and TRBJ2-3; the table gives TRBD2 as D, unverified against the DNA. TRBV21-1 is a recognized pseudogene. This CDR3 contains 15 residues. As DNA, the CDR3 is TGTGCCAGCAGCCCTCGGGACTCTCCAGAGGATACGCAGTATTTT. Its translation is CASSPRDSPEDTQYF.

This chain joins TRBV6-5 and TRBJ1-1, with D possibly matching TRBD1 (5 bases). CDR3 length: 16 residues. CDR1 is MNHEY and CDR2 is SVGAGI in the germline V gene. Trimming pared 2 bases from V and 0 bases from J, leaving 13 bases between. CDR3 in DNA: TGTGCCAGCAGTTACGCGCCCGGGACTGTGAACACTGAAGCTTTCTTT. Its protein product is CASSYAPGTVNTEAFF.

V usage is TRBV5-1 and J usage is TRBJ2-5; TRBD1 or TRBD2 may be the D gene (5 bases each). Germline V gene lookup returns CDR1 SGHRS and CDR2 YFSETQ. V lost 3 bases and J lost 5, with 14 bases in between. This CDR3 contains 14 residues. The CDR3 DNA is TGCGCCAGCAGCTCGCCTGGGGGTCAGGAGACCCAGTACTTC. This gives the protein CASSSPGGQETQYF.

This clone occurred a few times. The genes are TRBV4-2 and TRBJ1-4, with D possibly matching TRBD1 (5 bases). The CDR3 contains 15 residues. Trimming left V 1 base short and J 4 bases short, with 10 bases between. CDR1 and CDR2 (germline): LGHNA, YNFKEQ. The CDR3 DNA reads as TGTGCCAGCAGCCAAGGGGACGGGATTAATGAAAAACTGTTTTTT. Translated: CASSQGDGINEKLFF.

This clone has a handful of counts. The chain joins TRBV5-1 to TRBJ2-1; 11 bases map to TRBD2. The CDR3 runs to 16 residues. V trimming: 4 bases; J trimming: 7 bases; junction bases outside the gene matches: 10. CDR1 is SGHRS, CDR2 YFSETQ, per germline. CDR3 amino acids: CASSARPGLAVNEQFF. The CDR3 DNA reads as TGCGCCAGCAGCGCGCGTCCGGGACTAGCGGTAAATGAGCAGTTCTTC.

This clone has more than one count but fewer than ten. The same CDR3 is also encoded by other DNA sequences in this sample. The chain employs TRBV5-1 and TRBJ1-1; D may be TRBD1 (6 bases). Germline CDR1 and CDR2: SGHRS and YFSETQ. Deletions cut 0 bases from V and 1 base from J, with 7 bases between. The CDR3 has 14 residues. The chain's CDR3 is CASSLGGPNTEAFF. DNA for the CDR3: TGCGCCAGCAGCTTGGGGGGGCCGAACACTGAAGCTTTCTTT. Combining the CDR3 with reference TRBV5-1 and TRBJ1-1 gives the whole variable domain KAGVTQTPRYLIKTRGQQVTLSCSPISGHRSVSWYQQTPGQGLQFLFEYFSETQRNKGNFPGRFSGRQFSNSRSEMNVSTLELGDSALYLCASSLGGPNTEAFFGQGTRLTVV.